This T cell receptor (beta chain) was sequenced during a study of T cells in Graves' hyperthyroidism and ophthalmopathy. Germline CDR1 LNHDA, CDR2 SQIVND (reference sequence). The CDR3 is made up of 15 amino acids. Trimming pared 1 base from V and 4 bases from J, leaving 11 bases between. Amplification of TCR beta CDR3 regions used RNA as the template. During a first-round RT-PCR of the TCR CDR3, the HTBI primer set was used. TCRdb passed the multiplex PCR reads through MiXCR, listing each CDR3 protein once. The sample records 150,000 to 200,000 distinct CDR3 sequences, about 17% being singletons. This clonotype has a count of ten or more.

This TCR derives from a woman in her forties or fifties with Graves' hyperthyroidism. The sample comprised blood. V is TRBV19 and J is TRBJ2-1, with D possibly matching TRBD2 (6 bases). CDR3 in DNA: TGTGCCAGTAGTATAGTCCAGGGAGGTTACAATGAGCAGTTCTTC. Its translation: CASSIVQGGYNEQFF.